The 7 T cell receptor beta chains given below trace back to one sample, sequenced in a study of OX40 agonist ivuxolimab in advanced cancers. Generated by immunoSEQ multiplex PCR, the TCRdb table keeps only in-frame clones and is missing some. The sample lists around 76,000 clones; around 86% were seen once. Sequenced here: CD4+ or CD8+ T cells sorted from blood, sampled in a trial of the OX40 agonist ivuxolimab. Source of these receptors: an adult with an advanced solid tumor such as melanoma, head and neck, liver or kidney cancer.

This sequence joins TRBV14 and TRBJ1-4; weak D call: TRBD1 (6 bases). Between the trimmed V and J ends, which lost 3 bases and 8 bases, there was a span of 16 bases. Looked up from germline, CDR1 is SGHDN and CDR2 is FVKESK. CDR3 size: 15 residues. CDR3: CASSHRDIKKEKLFF. CDR3 DNA sequence: TGTGCCAGCAGCCATCGGGACATAAAGAAAGAAAAACTGTTTTTT.

The rearrangement joins TRBV7-2 to TRBJ2-1; 8 bases align to TRBD2. Trimming removed 3 bases from V and 10 bases from J; junction bases left unmatched: 11. CDR3 length: 15 residues. The germline gives CDR1 SGHTA, CDR2 FQGNSA. CDR3 DNA: TGTGCCAGCAGCTTTCAAACGGGAGGGGTAGGAGAGCAGTTCTTC. Protein product: CASSFQTGGVGEQFF.

V and J are TRBV9 and TRBJ2-2; 7 positions match TRBD1. This CDR3 has 14 amino acids. Germline V gives CDR1 SGDLS, CDR2 YYNGEE. V lost 4 bases to trimming and J lost 7 bases; unmatched junction nucleotides: 7. Here the CDR3 DNA reads TGTGCCAGCAGCACCGACAGGGTCCACGGGGAGCTGTTTTTT. This sequence encodes CASSTDRVHGELFF.

The chain carries TRBV10-3 and TRBJ2-7; maybe TRBD1 (5 bases). Germline V gene sequence: CDR1 ENHRY, CDR2 SYGVKD. V was trimmed by 7 bases and J by 3 bases, leaving 13 bases between them. This CDR3 is 13 amino acids long. CDR3 DNA: TGTGCCATCACGGGCCAGGGTGACTACGAGCAGTACTTC. This sequence encodes CAITGQGDYEQYF.

V gene TRBV13 combines with J gene TRBJ2-5; 9 bases map to TRBD2. This CDR3 contains 16 residues. Trimming cost V 0 bases and J 1 base; bases outside gene matches: 3. Per the germline V gene, CDR1 is PRHDT and CDR2 is FYEKMQ (reference sequence). The CDR3 is CASSLGLAGSQETQYF. Here the CDR3 DNA reads TGTGCCAGCAGCTTAGGCCTAGCGGGGTCCCAAGAGACCCAGTACTTC. Together with reference TRBV13 and TRBJ2-5, the CDR3 gives the full variable domain: AAGVIQSPRHLIKEKRETATLKCYPIPRHDTVYWYQQGPGQDPQFLISFYEKMQSDKGSIPDRFSAQQFSDYHSELNMSSLELGDSALYFCASSLGLAGSQETQYFGPGTRLLVL.

The CDR3 spells CASSSDNSGNTIYF. The CDR3, as DNA: TGTGCCAGCAGTTCGGACAACTCTGGAAACACCATATATTTT. J is TRBJ1-3 and V is TRBV6-5; D perhaps matches TRBD1 (5 bases). The CDR3 loop spans 14 amino acids. V lost 4 bases, J lost 0 bases, and 7 bases lay in between. Germline V gene lookup returns CDR1 MNHEY and CDR2 SVGAGI.

The rearrangement links TRBV7-3 to TRBJ2-1; 10 nucleotides line up with TRBD2. CDR3 size: 18 residues. In germline, CDR1 is SGHTA, CDR2 FQGTGA. The J segment lost 5 bases and the V segment lost 0 bases, leaving 10 bases of the junction unmatched. The CDR3 region is CASSLTAAEAGGHNEQFF. The DNA for the CDR3 is TGTGCCAGCAGCTTAACCGCGGCGGAAGCGGGGGGGCACAATGAGCAGTTCTTC.